This T cell receptor (beta chain) was recorded in a study of tumor T cells in aggressive B-cell lymphoma. CDR1 MNHNY and CDR2 SVGAGI come from the germline V gene (reference sequence). Trimming left V 2 bases short and J 2 bases short, with 6 bases between. CDR3 length equals 13 residues. The repertoire was sequenced with immunoSEQ multiplex PCR; TCRdb's copy has only in-frame clones and lacks some. Among 9,500 to 10,000 clones listed, 85% were seen once. The chain combines TRBV6-6 with TRBJ1-1; D is unresolved. Sequencing was performed on tumor tissue. The receptor's source is an adult with diffuse large B cell lymphoma. The CDR3 region has the DNA TGTGCCAGCAGTTACCAGGTAAACACTGAAGCTTTCTTT. It specifies CASSYQVNTEAFF.